This TCR beta chain stems from a study of blood T cell repertoires in COVID-19. Libraries were prepared by immunoSEQ multiplex PCR; TCRdb keeps only in-frame clonotypes and omits some of them. Of some 160,000 clones listed, approximately 86% are singletons. This clone was detected once. Other nucleotide sequences in the sample specify the same CDR3. This TCR derives from a woman of 80 years or more with COVID-19, enrolled during active disease. Sequencing input: peripheral blood.

The CDR3 loop is CASSLQGTANTEAFF. The CDR3 DNA is TGCGCCAGCAGCCTCCAGGGGACAGCGAACACTGAAGCTTTCTTT. The chain has TRBV5-1 and TRBJ1-1, with 7 nucleotides matching TRBD1. The CDR3 contains 15 residues. Germline CDR1 is SGHRS and CDR2 is YFSETQ. V shed 4 bases, J shed 1 base, and the junction held 7 bases outside the gene matches.